This is a list of T cell receptor beta chains from one sample in a study of response to subunit inactivated influenza vaccine. Each CDR3 protein is one row after TCRdb ran MiXCR on the RT-PCR reads. Here the sample spans about 480,000 distinct CDR3 sequences, over 25% being singletons. The sample was CD4+ T cells sorted from PBMCs, taken 5 days after vaccination. The receptors originated from a man aged 50 to 59 who received an inactivated influenza vaccine. CDR3s include the opening cysteine and the closing phenylalanine or tryptophan. A D gene is named only where the DNA matches it firmly. Size values are once, few and many counts, or a class for expanded clones, and some rows have none.

>NA|NA|TRBJ1-2|TRBV28
TGTGCCAGCCGTAACAGGGTCGGCTACACCTTC
CASRNRVGYTF
>NA|NA|TRBJ2-1|TRBV5-6
TGTGCCAGCAGCTTGGTCCAGCTACCCCACAATGAGCAGTTCTTC
CASSLVQLPHNEQFF
>NA|NA|TRBJ2-2|TRBV20-1
TGCAGTGCTATAAGCACTACGAACACCGGGGAGCTGTTTTTT
CSAISTTNTGELFF
>TRBD2|few|TRBJ2-3|TRBV7-9
TGTGCCCGCGGGGGTCAGAGCACAGATACGCAGTATTTT
CARGGQSTDTQYF
>NA|NA|TRBJ1-2|TRBV6-5
TGTGCCAGCAGTTACTATGGCCCCAACTATGGCTACACCTTC
CASSYYGPNYGYTF
>TRBD2|NA|TRBJ2-5|TRBV11-1
TGTGCCAGCAGCCCTGGACTAGCGGGGATCCAAGAGACCCAGTACTTC
CASSPGLAGIQETQYF
>NA|NA|TRBJ2-1|TRBV5-5
TGTGCCAGCAGCTTGTCACTAGCAGCCTACAATGAGCAGTTCTTC
CASSLSLAAYNEQFF
>NA|NA|TRBJ2-7|TRBV20-1
TGCAGTGCTAGTTCCTCAATCGGGGGAAGGGGGTCAATTTACGAGCAGTACTTC
CSASSSIGGRGSIYEQYF
>NA|NA|TRBJ2-2|TRBV20-1
TGCAGCCTTTCTATGAACACCGGGGAGCTGTTTTTT
CSLSMNTGELFF
>TRBD1|NA|TRBJ2-6|TRBV15
TGTGCCACCAGCAGAGAACGGGACAGGGCCTCTGGGGCCAACGTCCTGACTTTC
CATSRERDRASGANVLTF
>NA|NA|TRBJ2-2|TRBV5-5
TGTGCCAGCAGCTTGATGTGGTTGGGGACTAACACCGGGGAGCTGTTTTTT
CASSLMWLGTNTGELFF
>NA|few|TRBJ2-3|TRBV24-1
TGTGCCACCAGTGATTTGTCAGGGGACCCCACAGATACGCAGTATTTT
CATSDLSGDPTDTQYF
>TRBD2|few|TRBJ2-3|TRBV12-3/TRBV12-4
TGTGCCAGCAGTGGACTAGCGATCAGCACAGATACGCAGTATTTT
CASSGLAISTDTQYF
>TRBD2|NA|TRBJ2-5|TRBV27
TGTGCCAGCAGTAAACGCGAGGGACTAGCGGAAGAGACCCAGTACTTC
CASSKREGLAEETQYF
>TRBD2|NA|TRBJ2-7|TRBV5-6
TGTGCCAGCAGCTCTCTAGCGGGGACCTCCTACGAGCAGTACTTC
CASSSLAGTSYEQYF
>TRBD1|few|TRBJ1-1|TRBV5-1
TGCGCCAGCAGATCCCGAGGGGGCAACACTGAAGCTTTCTTT
CASRSRGGNTEAFF
>TRBD2|NA|TRBJ2-1|TRBV20-1
TGCAGTGCTAGCGGGCGGGGGAGCTCCTACAATGAGCAGTTCTTC
CSASGRGSSYNEQFF
>TRBD2|few|TRBJ2-1|TRBV24-1
TGTGCCACCAGTGACCCTAGCGGGAGGTTCAATGAGCAGTTCTTC
CATSDPSGRFNEQFF
>NA|NA|TRBJ2-5|TRBV5-1
TGCGTCAGCAGCTTGTCTCGTACCCAAGAGACCCAGTACTTC
CVSSLSRTQETQYF
>TRBD1|few|TRBJ2-7|TRBV5-1
TGCGCCAGCAGCTTGTCTCGGACAGGGCTCGAGCAGTACTTC
CASSLSRTGLEQYF
>NA|NA|TRBJ1-5|TRBV28
TGTGCCAGCAGGGAGGGGACCAGCAATCAGCCCCAGCATTTT
CASREGTSNQPQHF
>NA|NA|TRBJ2-5|TRBV24-1
TGTGCCACCAGTGATTTCAGGGGTGAAGAGACCCAGTACTTC
CATSDFRGEETQYF
>TRBD2|NA|TRBJ2-1|TRBV6-2/TRBV6-3
TGTGCCAGCAGTCGACCTGCTAGCGGAGCCTACAATGAGCAGTTCTTC
CASSRPASGAYNEQFF
>NA|NA|TRBJ2-1|TRBV7-2
TGTGCCAGCAGCTTAACGGGTAACAATCTCGGATCCTACAATGAGCAGTTCTTC
CASSLTGNNLGSYNEQFF
>NA|few|TRBJ1-3|TRBV20-1
TGCAGTGCTAGGGCCAAGGGGGTGTACACCATATATTTT
CSARAKGVYTIYF
>NA|NA|TRBJ1-2|TRBV28
TGTGCCAGCAGTTTAGGGACCTTTAACTATGGCTACACCTTC
CASSLGTFNYGYTF
>NA|few|TRBJ2-7|TRBV6-1
TGTGCCAGCAGGCCCCGGTACAGGGAGGGCGAGCAGTACTTC
CASRPRYREGEQYF